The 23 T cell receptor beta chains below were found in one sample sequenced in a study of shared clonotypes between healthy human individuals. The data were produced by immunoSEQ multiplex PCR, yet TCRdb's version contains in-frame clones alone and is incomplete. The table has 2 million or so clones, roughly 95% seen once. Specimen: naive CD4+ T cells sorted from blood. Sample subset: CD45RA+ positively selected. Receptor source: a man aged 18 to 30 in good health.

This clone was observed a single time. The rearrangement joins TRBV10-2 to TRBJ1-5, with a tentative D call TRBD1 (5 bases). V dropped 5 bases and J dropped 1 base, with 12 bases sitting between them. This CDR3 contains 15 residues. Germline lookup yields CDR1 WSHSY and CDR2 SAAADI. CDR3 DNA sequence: TGCGCCAGCAGTCGGACCCGGGACAGCAATCAGCCCCAGCATTTT. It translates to CASSRTRDSNQPQHF.

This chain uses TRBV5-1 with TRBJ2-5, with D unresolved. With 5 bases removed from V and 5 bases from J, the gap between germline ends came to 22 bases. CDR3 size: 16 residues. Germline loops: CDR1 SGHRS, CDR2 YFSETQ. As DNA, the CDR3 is TGCGCCAGCAGTAATCGGGCGTCCTACGGAACGGAGACCCAGTACTTC. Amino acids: CASSNRASYGTETQYF.

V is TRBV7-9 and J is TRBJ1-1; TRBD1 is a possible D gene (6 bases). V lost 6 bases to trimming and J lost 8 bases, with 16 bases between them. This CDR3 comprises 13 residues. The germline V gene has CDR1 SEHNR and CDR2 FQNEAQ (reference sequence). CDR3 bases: TGTGCCAGCAGTCCCGATCCCGGGACAGAAGCTTTCTTT. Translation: CASSPDPGTEAFF. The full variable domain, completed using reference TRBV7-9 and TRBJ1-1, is DTGVSQNPRHKITKRGQNVTFRCDPISEHNRLYWYRQTLGQGPEFLTYFQNEAQLEKSRLLSDRFSAERPKGSFSTLEIQRTEQGDSAMYLCASSPDPGTEAFFGQGTRLTVV.

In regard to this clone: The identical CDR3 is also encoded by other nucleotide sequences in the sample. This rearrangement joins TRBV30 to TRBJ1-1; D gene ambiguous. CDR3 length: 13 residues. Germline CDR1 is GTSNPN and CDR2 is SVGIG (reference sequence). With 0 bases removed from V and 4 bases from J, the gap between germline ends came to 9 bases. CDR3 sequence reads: CAWSVGGRTEAFF. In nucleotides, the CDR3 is TGTGCCTGGAGTGTGGGTGGACGCACTGAAGCTTTCTTT.

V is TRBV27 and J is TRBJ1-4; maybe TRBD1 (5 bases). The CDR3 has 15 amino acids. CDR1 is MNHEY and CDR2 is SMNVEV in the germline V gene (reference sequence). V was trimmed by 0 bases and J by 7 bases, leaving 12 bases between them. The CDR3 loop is CASSLSRGFGEKLFF. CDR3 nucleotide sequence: TGTGCCAGCAGTTTATCTCGGGGGTTTGGTGAAAAACTGTTTTTT.

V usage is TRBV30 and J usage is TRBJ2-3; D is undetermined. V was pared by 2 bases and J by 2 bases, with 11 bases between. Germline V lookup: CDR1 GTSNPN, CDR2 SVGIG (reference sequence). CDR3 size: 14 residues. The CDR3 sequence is CAWSYRSYTDTQYF. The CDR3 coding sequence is TGTGCCTGGAGTTACCGGAGTTACACAGATACGCAGTATTTT. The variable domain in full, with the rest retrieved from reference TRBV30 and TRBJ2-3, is SQTIHQWPATLVQPVGSPLSLECTVEGTSNPNLYWYRQAAGRGLQLLFYSVGIGQISSEVPQNLSASRPQDRQFILSSKKLLLSDSGFYLCAWSYRSYTDTQYFGPGTRLTVL.

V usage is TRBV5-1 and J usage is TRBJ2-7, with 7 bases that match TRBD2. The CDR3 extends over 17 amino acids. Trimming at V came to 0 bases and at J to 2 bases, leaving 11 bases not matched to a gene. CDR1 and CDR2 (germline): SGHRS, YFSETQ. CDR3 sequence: CASSLASGPSGAYEQYF. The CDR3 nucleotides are TGCGCCAGCAGCTTGGCCTCTGGTCCTAGCGGAGCCTACGAGCAGTACTTC.

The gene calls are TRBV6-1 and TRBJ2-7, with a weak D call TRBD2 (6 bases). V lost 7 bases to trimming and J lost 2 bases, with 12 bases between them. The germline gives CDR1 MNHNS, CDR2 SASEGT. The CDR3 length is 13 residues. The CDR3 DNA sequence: TGTGCCAGCATCGGCAGGGAGGCCTACGAGCAGTACTTC. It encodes CASIGREAYEQYF.

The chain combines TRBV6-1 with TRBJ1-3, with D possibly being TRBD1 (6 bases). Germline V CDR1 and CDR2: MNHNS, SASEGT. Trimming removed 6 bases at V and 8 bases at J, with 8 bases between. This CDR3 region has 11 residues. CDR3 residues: CASRQGDTIYF. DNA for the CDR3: TGTGCCAGCAGACAGGGTGACACCATATATTTT.

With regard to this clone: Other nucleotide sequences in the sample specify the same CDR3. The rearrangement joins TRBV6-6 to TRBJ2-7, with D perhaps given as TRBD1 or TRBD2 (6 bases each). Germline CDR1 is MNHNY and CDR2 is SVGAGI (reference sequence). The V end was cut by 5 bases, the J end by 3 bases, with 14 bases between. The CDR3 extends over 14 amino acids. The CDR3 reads CASSRGQGGYEQYF. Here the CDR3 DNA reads TGTGCCAGCAGTCGGGGGCAGGGAGGCTACGAGCAGTACTTC.

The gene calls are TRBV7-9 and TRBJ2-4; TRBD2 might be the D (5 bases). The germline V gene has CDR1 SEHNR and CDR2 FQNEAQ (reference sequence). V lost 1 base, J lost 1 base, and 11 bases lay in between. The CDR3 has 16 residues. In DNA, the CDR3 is TGTGCCAGCAGCTTAGTGGCGGAGGTGGCCAAAAACATTCAGTACTTC. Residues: CASSLVAEVAKNIQYF.

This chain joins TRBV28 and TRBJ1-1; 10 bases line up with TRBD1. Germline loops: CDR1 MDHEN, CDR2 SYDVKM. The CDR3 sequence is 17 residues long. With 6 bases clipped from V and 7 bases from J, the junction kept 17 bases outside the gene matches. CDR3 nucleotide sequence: TGTGCCAGCAGCTCAGCCGGGACAGGGGCCGCGAAGGTTGAAGCTTTCTTT. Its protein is CASSSAGTGAAKVEAFF.

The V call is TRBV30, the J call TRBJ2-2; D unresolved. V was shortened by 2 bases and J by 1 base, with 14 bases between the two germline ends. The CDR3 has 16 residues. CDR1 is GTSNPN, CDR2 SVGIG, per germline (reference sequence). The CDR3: CAWSRAPGRNTGELFF. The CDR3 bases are TGTGCCTGGAGTAGGGCCCCCGGACGGAACACCGGGGAGCTGTTTTTT.

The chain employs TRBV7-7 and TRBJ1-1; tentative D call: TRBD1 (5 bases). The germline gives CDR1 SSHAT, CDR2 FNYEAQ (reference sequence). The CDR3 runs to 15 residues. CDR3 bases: TGTGCTAGGTTCCCGAGGGGAGGAGAGAACACTGAAGCTTTCTTT. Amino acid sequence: CARFPRGGENTEAFF.

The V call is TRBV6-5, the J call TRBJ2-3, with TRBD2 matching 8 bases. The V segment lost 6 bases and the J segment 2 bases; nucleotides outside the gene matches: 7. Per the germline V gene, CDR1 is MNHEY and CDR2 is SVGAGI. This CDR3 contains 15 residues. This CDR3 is CASSLSGAHTDTQYF. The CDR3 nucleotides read TGTGCCAGCAGCCTTAGCGGGGCCCACACAGATACGCAGTATTTT.

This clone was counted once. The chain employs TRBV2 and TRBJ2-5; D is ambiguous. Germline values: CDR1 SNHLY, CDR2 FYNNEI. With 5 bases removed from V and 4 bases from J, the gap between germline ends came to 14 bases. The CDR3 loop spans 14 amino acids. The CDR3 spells CASSIQAALETQYF. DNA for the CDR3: TGTGCCAGCAGTATCCAGGCCGCCTTAGAGACCCAGTACTTC.

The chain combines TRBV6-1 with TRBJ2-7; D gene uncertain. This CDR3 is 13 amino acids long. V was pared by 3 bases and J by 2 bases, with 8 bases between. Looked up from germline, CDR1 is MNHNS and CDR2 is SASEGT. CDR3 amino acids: CASSEELPYEQYF. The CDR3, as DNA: TGTGCCAGCAGTGAGGAACTACCCTACGAGCAGTACTTC.

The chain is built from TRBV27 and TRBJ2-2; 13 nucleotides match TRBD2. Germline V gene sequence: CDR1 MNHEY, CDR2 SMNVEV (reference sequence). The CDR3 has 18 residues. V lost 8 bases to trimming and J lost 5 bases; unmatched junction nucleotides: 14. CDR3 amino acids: CASALYRLAGGGTGELFF. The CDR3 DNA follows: TGTGCCAGCGCCCTATACCGACTAGCGGGAGGTGGGACCGGGGAGCTGTTTTTT.

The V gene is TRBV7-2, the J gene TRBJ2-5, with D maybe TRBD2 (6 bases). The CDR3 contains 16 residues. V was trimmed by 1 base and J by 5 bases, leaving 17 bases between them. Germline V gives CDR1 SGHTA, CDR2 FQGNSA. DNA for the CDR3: TGTGCCAGCAGCTTAGGGATAGCGGCTTACGGGGAGACCCAGTACTTC. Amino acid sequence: CASSLGIAAYGETQYF.

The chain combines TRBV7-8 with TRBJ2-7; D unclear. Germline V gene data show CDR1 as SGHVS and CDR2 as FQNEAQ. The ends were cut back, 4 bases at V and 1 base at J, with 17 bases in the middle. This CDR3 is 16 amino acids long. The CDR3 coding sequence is TGTGCCAGCAGCTCAGAGACTTGGACGGTTTCCTACGAGCAGTACTTC. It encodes CASSSETWTVSYEQYF.

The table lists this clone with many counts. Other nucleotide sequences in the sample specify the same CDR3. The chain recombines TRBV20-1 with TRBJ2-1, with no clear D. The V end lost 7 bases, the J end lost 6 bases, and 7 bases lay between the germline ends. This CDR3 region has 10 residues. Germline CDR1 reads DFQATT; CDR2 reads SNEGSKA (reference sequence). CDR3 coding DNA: TGCAGTGGGACGGGCAATGAGCAGTTCTTC. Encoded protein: CSGTGNEQFF.

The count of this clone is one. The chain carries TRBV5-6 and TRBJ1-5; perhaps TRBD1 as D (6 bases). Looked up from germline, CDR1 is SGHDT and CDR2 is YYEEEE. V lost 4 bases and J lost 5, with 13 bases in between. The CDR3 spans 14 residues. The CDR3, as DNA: TGTGCCAGCAGCGTGAGGGGGGCTTATCAGCCCCAGCATTTT. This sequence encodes CASSVRGAYQPQHF.

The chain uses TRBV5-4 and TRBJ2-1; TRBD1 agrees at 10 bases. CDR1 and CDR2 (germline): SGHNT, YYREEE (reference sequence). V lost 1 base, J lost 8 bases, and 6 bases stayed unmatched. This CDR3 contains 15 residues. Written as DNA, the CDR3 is TGTGCCAGCAGCTTGAAGACAGGGGGCACCGATGAGCAGTTCTTC. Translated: CASSLKTGGTDEQFF. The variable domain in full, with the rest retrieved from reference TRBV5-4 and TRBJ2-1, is ETGVTQSPTHLIKTRGQQVTLRCSSQSGHNTVSWYQQALGQGPQFIFQYYREEENGRGNFPPRFSGLQFPNYSSELNVNALELDDSALYLCASSLKTGGTDEQFFGPGTRLTVL.